This T cell receptor (beta chain) emerged from a study of identifying expanded T cells in peripheral blood. The repertoire was sequenced with immunoSEQ multiplex PCR; TCRdb's copy has only in-frame clones and lacks some. Among 70,000 to 100,000 clones listed, approximately 86% were seen once. The CDR3 runs to 15 residues. Germline loops: CDR1 ENHRY, CDR2 SYGVKD. Between the trimmed V and J ends, which lost 6 bases and 4 bases, there was a span of 15 bases. Input material: blood. This rearrangement joins TRBV10-3 to TRBJ1-4, with D maybe TRBD1 (6 bases). The TCR originated in a person aged 18 to 75 in good health. CDR3 DNA: TGTGCCATCAGCCCGATAGGGGGGATTAATGAAAAACTGTTTTTT. The encoded protein is CAISPIGGINEKLFF.